The next 27 T cell receptor beta chains were all read from a single sample in a study of blood T cell repertoires in COVID-19. Sequencing was performed with immunoSEQ multiplex PCR; in TCRdb, only in-frame clones are kept and a portion is missing. Of roughly 100,000 clones in the sample, roughly 90% were seen once. Sequencing was done on a sample of peripheral blood. These receptors came from a woman aged 50 to 60 with COVID-19, enrolled during active disease.

V is TRBV6-4 and J is TRBJ2-3, with 10 bases that match TRBD2. This CDR3 is 16 amino acids long. Germline-derived CDR1 and CDR2 are MRHNA and SNTAGT. V was pared by 2 bases and J by 2 bases, with 4 bases of the junction left unmatched. The CDR3 nucleotides are TGTGCCAGCAGTGACCTAGCGGGGGAGTCCACAGATACGCAGTATTTT. Translating it yields CASSDLAGESTDTQYF.

This clone was detected only a few times. The chain carries TRBV18 and TRBJ1-5, with D tentatively TRBD1 (6 bases). Germline CDR1 KGHSH, CDR2 LQKENI. Trimming took off 2 bases at V and 4 bases at J, with 12 bases between the two ends. The CDR3 covers 15 residues. CDR3 amino acids: CASSPTTGINQPQHF. CDR3 bases: TGTGCCAGCTCACCAACGACAGGCATAAATCAGCCCCAGCATTTT.

The chain employs TRBV2 and TRBJ1-6, with 7 bases fitting TRBD1. Per germline, CDR1 SNHLY and CDR2 FYNNEI. The junction had 5 bases not matched to a gene; V was cut back by 7 bases and J by 5 bases. CDR3 size: 14 residues. Here the CDR3 reads CASKRDSDNSPLHF. In DNA form, the CDR3 reads TGTGCCAGCAAAAGGGACAGCGATAATTCACCCCTCCACTTT.

The J gene is TRBJ1-6, the V gene TRBV6-5, with 9 bases matching TRBD1. Germline trimming cut 4 bases from V and 10 bases from J; bases unmatched to any gene: 5. The CDR3 covers 14 residues. The V gene's germline CDR1 is MNHEY and CDR2 SVGAGI. The CDR3 region is CASSLDRGRSPLHF. For the CDR3, the DNA is TGTGCCAGCAGTTTAGACAGGGGGAGGTCACCCCTCCACTTT.

The chain's CDR3 is CATSDSRQGGETQYF. The CDR3 coding sequence is TGTGCCACCAGTGATTCAAGGCAGGGGGGAGAGACCCAGTACTTC. The V and J genes are TRBV24-1 and TRBJ2-5, with D maybe TRBD1 (7 bases). Germline values: CDR1 KGHDR, CDR2 SFDVKD. V lost 2 bases and J lost 4, with 13 bases in between. The CDR3 is made up of 15 amino acids.

V and J are TRBV24-1 and TRBJ2-7; the D gene is possibly TRBD1 (6 bases). This CDR3 spans 14 amino acids. V was clipped by 2 bases and J by 3 bases, with 10 bases between them. The V gene's germline CDR1 is KGHDR and CDR2 SFDVKD. The DNA for the CDR3 is TGTGCCACCAGTGATTCCGCAGGGGTCTACGAGCAGTACTTC. It translates to CATSDSAGVYEQYF.

This sequence joins TRBV5-4 and TRBJ2-5, with TRBD2 identical over 7 bases. This CDR3 has 15 amino acids. The V gene end was trimmed by 2 bases and the J gene end by 5 bases; junction bases not matched to a gene: 9. Germline V gives CDR1 SGHNT, CDR2 YYREEE (reference sequence). The DNA for the CDR3 is TGTGCCAGCAGCTTAGGGACTCAAGCGGGGGAGACCCAGTACTTC. Translated, it gives CASSLGTQAGETQYF.

The chain recombines TRBV4-1 with TRBJ1-2; TRBD1 matches at 10 bases. The CDR3 extends over 15 amino acids. V was pared by 2 bases and J by 8 bases, with 8 bases of the junction left unmatched. CDR1 is MGHRA, CDR2 YSYEKL, per germline. The CDR3 coding sequence is TGCGCCAGCAGCCAACTCCTAGGGACAGGGGTAGGCTACACCTTC. It yields the protein CASSQLLGTGVGYTF.

The chain combines TRBV18 with TRBJ1-2; 7 nucleotides line up with TRBD1. The germline V gene has CDR1 KGHSH and CDR2 LQKENI. This CDR3 contains 15 residues. Trimming at V came to 2 bases and at J to 2 bases, leaving 5 bases not matched to a gene. The CDR3 nucleotides read TGTGCCAGCTCACCAGGACAGGCGGGCAACTATGGCTACACCTTC. Encoded protein: CASSPGQAGNYGYTF.

V gene TRBV7-9 combines with J gene TRBJ2-7; no clear D gene. V was cut by 3 bases and J by 4 bases, with 4 bases left in between. The CDR3 covers 11 residues. Germline V gene lookup returns CDR1 SEHNR and CDR2 FQNEAQ (reference sequence). CDR3 residues: CASSFSYEQYF. The CDR3 nucleotides read TGTGCCAGCAGCTTTTCTTACGAGCAGTACTTC.

A remark on this clone: Additional DNA sequences in this sample encode the identical CDR3. The chain has TRBV21-1 and TRBJ1-2. TRBV21-1 counts as a pseudogene. This CDR3 is 14 amino acids long. This CDR3 is CASSKGEGGGGYTF. The CDR3 nucleotides are TGTGCCAGCAGCAAAGGGGAGGGGGGAGGGGGCTACACCTTC.

The V and J genes are TRBV5-5 and TRBJ2-1, with TRBD1 matching over 7 bases. Germline CDR1 is SGHKS and CDR2 is YYEKEE (reference sequence). With V trimmed by 2 bases and J by 5 bases, 7 bases remained unmatched. This CDR3 region has 15 residues. The CDR3 DNA is TGTGCCAGCAGCTTCGGGACAGCGGTAAACAATGAGCAGTTCTTC. It translates to CASSFGTAVNNEQFF.

This sequence joins TRBV30 and TRBJ2-1; D perhaps matches TRBD1 (6 bases). The CDR3 contains 14 residues. Trimming pared 3 bases from V and 5 bases from J, leaving 14 bases between. Germline V gene lookup returns CDR1 GTSNPN and CDR2 SVGIG (reference sequence). CDR3 bases: TGTGCCTGGAGCAGGGGTTCCTGGGACAATGAGCAGTTCTTC. Protein sequence: CAWSRGSWDNEQFF.

This chain links TRBV4-3 with TRBJ2-5; D possibly corresponds to TRBD2 (6 bases). Trimming left V 0 bases short and J 6 bases short, with 14 bases between. This CDR3 comprises 15 residues. Germline CDR1 and CDR2: LGHNA and YSLEER. In DNA form, the CDR3 reads TGCGCCAGCAGCCAAGATCTTGGGACTTCGCAGACCCAGTACTTC. It codes for CASSQDLGTSQTQYF.

This clone came up once. This chain connects TRBV10-3 to TRBJ2-7; tentatively, D is TRBD1 (5 bases). Deletions cut 6 bases from V and 3 bases from J, with 9 bases between. The CDR3 length is 12 residues. The germline V gene has CDR1 ENHRY and CDR2 SYGVKD. CDR3: CAISQDSYEQYF. CDR3 DNA: TGTGCCATCAGCCAAGACAGCTACGAGCAGTACTTC.

The chain couples TRBV6-5 to TRBJ2-5; possible D gene TRBD2, 6 bases. This CDR3 is built from 15 residues. Per the germline V gene, CDR1 is MNHEY and CDR2 is SVGAGI. With 0 bases removed from V and 8 bases from J, the gap between germline ends came to 16 bases. The CDR3 protein is CASSYSPRLGGTQYF. The CDR3 DNA reads as TGTGCCAGCAGTTACTCCCCGCGACTAGGCGGTACCCAGTACTTC.

This clone turned up a few times. V is TRBV2 and J is TRBJ2-1, with TRBD1 matching 11 bases. CDR3 size: 15 residues. Germline trimming cut 7 bases from V and 0 bases from J; bases unmatched to any gene: 2. Germline CDR1 SNHLY, CDR2 FYNNEI. DNA for the CDR3: TGTGCCAGCAATGGACAGGGGGCCTCCTACAATGAGCAGTTCTTC. It translates to CASNGQGASYNEQFF.

The chain joins TRBV28 to TRBJ1-1; D is perhaps TRBD1 (6 bases). Per the germline V gene, CDR1 is MDHEN and CDR2 is SYDVKM. The V and J ends lost 4 bases and 0 bases respectively, with 9 bases between them. The CDR3 consists of 14 residues. CDR3 in amino acids: CASSSQGLNTEAFF. In DNA form, the CDR3 reads TGTGCCAGCAGTTCCCAGGGGTTGAACACTGAAGCTTTCTTT.

The gene calls are TRBV28 and TRBJ1-1, with unresolved D. This CDR3 spans 14 amino acids. The V gene's germline CDR1 is MDHEN and CDR2 SYDVKM. Between the trimmed V and J ends, which lost 4 bases and 0 bases, there was a span of 9 bases. The DNA for the CDR3 is TGTGCCAGCAGTTCGACACGCTTGAACACTGAAGCTTTCTTT. Translating gives CASSSTRLNTEAFF.

V is TRBV7-2 and J is TRBJ1-2; 8 nucleotides agree with TRBD1. The CDR3 is 16 amino acids. The germline V gene encodes CDR1 SGHTA and CDR2 FQGNSA. V trimming: 5 bases; J trimming: 1 base; junction bases outside the gene matches: 9. DNA for the CDR3: TGTGCCAGCAGCCAGGGGGCGCGGGGAAATAACTATGGCTACACCTTC. This codes for CASSQGARGNNYGYTF.

The V and J genes are TRBV7-2 and TRBJ1-2; tentatively, D is TRBD1 (6 bases). Germline-derived CDR1 and CDR2 are SGHTA and FQGNSA. The V gene lost 0 bases and the J gene lost 8 bases, with 13 bases spanning the gap. The CDR3 loop spans 14 amino acids. The CDR3 coding sequence is TGTGCCAGCAGCTTAGCGGATACAGGGCGCGGCTACACCTTC. This codes for CASSLADTGRGYTF.

This clone was recorded a few times. The gene calls are TRBV6-2 or TRBV6-3 and TRBJ1-5, with 9 bases identical to TRBD1. The CDR3 has 15 residues. V was pared by 5 bases and J by 6 bases, with 8 bases of the junction left unmatched. Germline values: CDR1 MNHEY, CDR2 SVGEGT. CDR3 region: CASSHGQGQGQPQHF. CDR3 DNA: TGTGCCAGCAGTCATGGACAGGGGCAGGGTCAGCCCCAGCATTTT.

This chain links TRBV11-3 with TRBJ2-7, with TRBD1 as a possible D gene (6 bases). Germline-derived CDR1 and CDR2 are SGHNT and YENEEA. V lost 5 bases to trimming and J lost 4 bases, with 9 bases between them. CDR3 size: 12 residues. The CDR3 DNA is TGTGCCAGCAGCCCCCAGGGGTACGAGCAGTACTTC. Translated: CASSPQGYEQYF. Complete variable domain (other parts from reference TRBV11-3 and TRBJ2-7): EAGVVQSPRYKIIEKKQPVAFWCNPISGHNTLYWYLQNLGQGPELLIRYENEEAVDDSQLPKDRFSAERLKGVDSTLKIQPAELGDSAVYLCASSPQGYEQYFGPGTRLTVT.

Concerning this clone: The sample has other DNA sequences that encode this CDR3 too. This chain links TRBV19 with TRBJ1-6; the D gene is possibly TRBD1 (5 bases). V lost 3 bases to trimming and J lost 7 bases, with 10 bases between them. There are 14 residues in the CDR3. Germline CDR1 is LNHDA and CDR2 is SQIVND (reference sequence). The CDR3 sequence: CASSMQGGNSPLHF. CDR3 DNA: TGTGCCAGTAGTATGCAGGGAGGCAATTCACCCCTCCACTTT.

This sequence joins TRBV7-9 and TRBJ1-5; 9 bases fit TRBD1. The junction had 11 bases not matched to a gene; V was cut back by 5 bases and J by 6 bases. The CDR3 length is 16 residues. Germline V gene sequence: CDR1 SEHNR, CDR2 FQNEAQ (reference sequence). CDR3 in DNA: TGTGCCAGCAGCCCCGGACAGGGGTTGAGGTTTCAGCCCCAGCATTTT. Its protein product is CASSPGQGLRFQPQHF.

CDR3 sequence: CAWDRRGPSYEQYF. In nucleotides, the CDR3 is TGTGCCTGGGATCGCAGGGGACCCTCCTACGAGCAGTACTTC. This rearrangement joins TRBV30 to TRBJ2-7; a possible D gene is TRBD1 (6 bases). The CDR3 consists of 14 residues. V lost 5 bases, J lost 0 bases, and 14 bases lay in between. Germline V gene data show CDR1 as GTSNPN and CDR2 as SVGIG (reference sequence).

The chain uses TRBV18 and TRBJ2-3; 9 bases fit TRBD1. This CDR3 has 10 amino acids. The germline V gene has CDR1 KGHSH and CDR2 LQKENI. The V and J ends lost 6 bases and 13 bases, in that order; junction bases with no gene match: 2. The CDR3 DNA reads TGTGCCAGCTCCGGGGACAGGGAGTATTTT. Its translation: CASSGDREYF.